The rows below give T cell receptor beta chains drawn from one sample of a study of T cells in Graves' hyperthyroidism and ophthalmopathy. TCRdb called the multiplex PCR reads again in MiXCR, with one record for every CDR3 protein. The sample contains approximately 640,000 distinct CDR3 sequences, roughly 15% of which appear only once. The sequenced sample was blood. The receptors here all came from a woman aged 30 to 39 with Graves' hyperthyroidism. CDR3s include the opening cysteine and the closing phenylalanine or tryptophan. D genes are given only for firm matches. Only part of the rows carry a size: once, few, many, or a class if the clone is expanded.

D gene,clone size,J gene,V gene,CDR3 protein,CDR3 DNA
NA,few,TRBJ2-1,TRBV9,CASSGDPHRTVNEQFF,TGTGCCAGCAGCGGAGACCCCCATCGGACCGTCAATGAGCAGTTCTTC
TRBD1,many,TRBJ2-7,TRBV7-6,CASSLLGGGYEQYF,TGTGCCAGCAGCTTATTAGGGGGCGGGTACGAGCAGTACTTC
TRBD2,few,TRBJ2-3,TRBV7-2,CASSSRTSGNTDTQYF,TGTGCCAGCAGCTCTCGGACTAGCGGGAATACAGATACGCAGTATTTT
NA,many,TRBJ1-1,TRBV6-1,CASRPGTFAIEAFF,TGTGCCAGCAGACCCGGGACATTCGCCATTGAAGCTTTCTTT
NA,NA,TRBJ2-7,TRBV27,CASSPSRDFYEQYF,TGTGCCAGCAGTCCGTCCCGGGACTTTTACGAGCAGTACTTC
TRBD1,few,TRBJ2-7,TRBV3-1,CASSHTGQGVWEQYF,TGTGCCAGCAGCCACACGGGACAGGGGGTGTGGGAGCAGTACTTC
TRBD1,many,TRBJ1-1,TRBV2,CASSEMGQMNTEAFF,TGTGCCAGCAGTGAGATGGGACAGATGAACACTGAAGCTTTCTTT
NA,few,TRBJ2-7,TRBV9,CASSGTHERYEQYF,TGTGCCAGCAGCGGGACACACGAACGCTACGAGCAGTACTTC
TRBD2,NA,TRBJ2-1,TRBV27,CPSSQGLAGGLNYNEQFF,TGTCCCAGCAGTCAGGGACTCGCGGGAGGCCTAAATTACAATGAGCAGTTCTTC
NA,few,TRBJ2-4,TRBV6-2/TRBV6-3,CASSTPGVAKNIQYF,TGTGCCAGCAGTACACCGGGGGTAGCCAAAAACATTCAGTACTTC
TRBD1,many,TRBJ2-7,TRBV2,CASSEIRDRGGGQYF,TGTGCCAGCAGTGAGATCCGGGACAGGGGTGGAGGGCAGTACTTC
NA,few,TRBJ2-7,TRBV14,CASSHSPGLYEQYF,TGTGCCAGCAGCCATAGTCCGGGACTCTACGAGCAGTACTTC
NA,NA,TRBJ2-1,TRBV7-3,CASSLAITYNEQFF,TGTGCCAGCAGCTTAGCGATAACCTACAATGAGCAGTTCTTC
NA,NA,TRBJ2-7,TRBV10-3,CAISVGKAEQYF,TGTGCCATCAGTGTCGGGAAAGCCGAGCAGTACTTC
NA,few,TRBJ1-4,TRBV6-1,CASSDGRDAGNEKLFF,TGTGCCAGCAGCGACGGAAGGGACGCAGGAAATGAAAAACTGTTTTTT
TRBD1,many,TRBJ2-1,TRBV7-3,CASSLKAGTGLVEQFF,TGTGCCAGCAGCTTAAAAGCCGGGACAGGGCTTGTTGAGCAGTTCTTC
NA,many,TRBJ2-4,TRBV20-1,CSARRRGYGPAKNIQYF,TGCAGTGCTAGAAGGAGGGGGTATGGGCCAGCCAAAAACATTCAGTACTTC
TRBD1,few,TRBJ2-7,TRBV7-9,CASSPPRTGSYEQYF,TGTGCCAGCAGCCCACCGCGGACAGGGTCCTACGAGCAGTACTTC
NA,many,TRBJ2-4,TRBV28,CASSAREVWGDGAKNIQYF,TGTGCCAGCAGTGCCCGCGAGGTTTGGGGGGACGGCGCCAAAAACATTCAGTACTTC
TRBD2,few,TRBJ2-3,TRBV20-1,CSARGLGRGDTQYF,TGCAGTGCTAGGGGACTAGGAAGGGGAGATACGCAGTATTTT
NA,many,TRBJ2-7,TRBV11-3,CASSPRGASFTYEQYF,TGTGCCAGCAGCCCAAGGGGGGCTAGTTTTACCTACGAGCAGTACTTC
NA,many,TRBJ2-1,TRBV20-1,CSARDGRRGYNEQFF,TGCAGTGCTAGAGATGGTCGTCGGGGGTACAATGAGCAGTTCTTC
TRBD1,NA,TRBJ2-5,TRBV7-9,CASSLGGTGGAWETQYF,TGTGCCAGCAGCTTAGGAGGGACAGGGGGCGCGTGGGAGACCCAGTACTTC
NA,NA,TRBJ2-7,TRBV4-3,CASSQIPDTAYEQYF,TGCGCCAGCAGCCAAATCCCGGACACTGCCTACGAGCAGTACTTC
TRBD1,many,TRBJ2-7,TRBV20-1,CSARTGFEQYF,TGCAGTGCTAGGACAGGGTTCGAGCAGTACTTC
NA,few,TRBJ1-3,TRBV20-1,CSARAGTAGNTIYF,TGCAGTGCTAGAGCGGGGACGGCTGGAAACACCATATATTTT
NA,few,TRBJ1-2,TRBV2,CASKRGFIKGDGYTF,TGTGCCAGCAAAAGGGGGTTTATTAAAGGAGATGGCTACACCTTC
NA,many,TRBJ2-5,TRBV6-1,CASSIREETQYF,TGTGCCAGCAGTATTCGGGAAGAGACCCAGTACTTC
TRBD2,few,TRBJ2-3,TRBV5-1,CASSGTGTSGISSTDTQYF,TGCGCCAGCAGCGGAACCGGGACTAGCGGGATCTCTAGCACAGATACGCAGTATTTT
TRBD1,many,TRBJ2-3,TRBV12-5,CASGFEGARSDTQYF,TGTGCTAGTGGTTTTGAGGGGGCGAGGTCAGATACGCAGTATTTT
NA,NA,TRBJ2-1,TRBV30,CAWSGGYDNEQFF,TGTGCCTGGAGTGGGGGGTATGACAATGAGCAGTTCTTC
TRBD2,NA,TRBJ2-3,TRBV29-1,CSVALLAGASDTQYF,TGCAGCGTTGCATTACTAGCGGGAGCTTCAGATACGCAGTATTTT
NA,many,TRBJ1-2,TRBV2,CARQDNDLANYGYTF,TGTGCCAGACAAGACAACGACCTAGCTAACTATGGCTACACCTTC
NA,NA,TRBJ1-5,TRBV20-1,CSARDGGDNQPQHF,TGCAGTGCTAGAGATGGGGGAGACAATCAGCCCCAGCATTTT
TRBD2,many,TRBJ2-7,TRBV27,CASSGGRGGPYYEQYF,TGTGCCAGCAGTGGGGGCCGGGGGGGGCCCTACTACGAGCAGTACTTC
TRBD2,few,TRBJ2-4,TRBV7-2,CASSYELALAKNIQYF,TGTGCCAGCAGCTATGAACTAGCGTTAGCCAAAAACATTCAGTACTTC
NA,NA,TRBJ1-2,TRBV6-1,CASSLTPAALWSYTF,TGTGCCAGCAGTCTAACCCCCGCGGCTCTATGGAGCTACACCTTC
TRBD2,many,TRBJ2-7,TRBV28,CASSLRGGRTYEQYF,TGTGCCAGCAGTTTAAGAGGCGGGAGGACCTACGAGCAGTACTTC
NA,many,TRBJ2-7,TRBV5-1,CASSLAQGRNEQYF,TGCGCCAGCAGCTTGGCGCAGGGAAGGAACGAGCAGTACTTC
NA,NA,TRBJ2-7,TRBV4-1,CASSQDSRESYYEQYF,TGCGCCAGCAGCCAAGATTCCCGGGAGAGTTACTACGAGCAGTACTTC
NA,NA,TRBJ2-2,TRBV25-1,CASSESVSPGELFF,TGTGCCAGCAGTGAGTCGGTTAGCCCCGGGGAGCTGTTTTTT
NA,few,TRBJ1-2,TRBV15,CATSSALTGVARGYTF,TGTGCCACCAGCAGCGCCCTTACGGGGGTCGCGCGTGGCTACACCTTC
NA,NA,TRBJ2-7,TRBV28,CASSSGPRGLYEQYF,TGTGCCAGCAGTTCCGGGCCGAGGGGTCTCTACGAGCAGTACTTC
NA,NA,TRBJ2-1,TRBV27,CASSLSGLEQFF,TGTGCCAGCAGTTTATCTGGGTTAGAGCAGTTCTTC
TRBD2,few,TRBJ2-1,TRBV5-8,CASSSGGSPHNEQFF,TGTGCCAGCAGCTCGGGGGGTAGCCCACACAATGAGCAGTTCTTC
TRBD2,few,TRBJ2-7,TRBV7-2,CASSSGLGNEQYF,TGTGCCAGCAGCTCGGGACTAGGTAACGAGCAGTACTTC
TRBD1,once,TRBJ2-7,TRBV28,CASSLGGTGSGEQYF,TGTGCCAGCAGTTTGGGGGGGACAGGGTCAGGAGAGCAGTACTTC
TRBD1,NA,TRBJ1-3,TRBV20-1,CSAQDRFGNTIYF,TGCAGTGCTCAGGACAGGTTTGGAAACACCATATATTTT
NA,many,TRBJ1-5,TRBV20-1,CSARDLSGIQPQHF,TGCAGTGCTAGAGATTTGTCAGGGATTCAGCCCCAGCATTTT